Sequencing of this T cell receptor beta chain was carried out in a study of OX40 agonist ivuxolimab in advanced cancers. Study background: Partial responses were seen in three patients, one with hepatocellular carcinoma and two with cutaneous melanoma. Findings and caveats of the study: Among expanded peripheral T cells, antigen specificity went undetermined. Patients with a partial response at 0.1-3.0 mg/kg had among the lowest clonal expansion.

The CDR3 covers 15 residues. Germline CDR1 GTSNPN, CDR2 SVGIG (reference sequence). V was clipped by 0 bases and J by 3 bases; unmatched bases: 1. The method was immunoSEQ multiplex PCR; TCRdb's version includes in-frame clones alone and lacks a portion of them. The table shows 35,000 to 45,000 clones, with roughly 80% occurring only once. This clone was counted a few times. Its antigen remains unknown. Drawing of blood for sampling happened at baseline, at cycle 4 day 1, and at cycle 7 day 1. The chain employs TRBV30 and TRBJ2-2; 10 bases are a match to TRBD2. The sequence was obtained from an adult with an advanced solid tumor such as melanoma, head and neck, liver or kidney cancer. Here the sequenced sample was CD4+ or CD8+ T cells sorted from blood, taken in a trial of the OX40 agonist ivuxolimab. The CDR3 spells CAWSVLAGHTGELFF. The CDR3 bases are TGTGCCTGGAGTGTACTAGCGGGGCACACCGGGGAGCTGTTTTTT.